Listed below are T cell receptor beta chains from one sample, sequenced in a study of control samples from healthy donors and cancer patients. Here immunoSEQ multiplex PCR was the method, and the copy in TCRdb shows in-frame clones only, minus some. Of 100,000 to 150,000 clones listed, roughly nine tenths were seen once; the top ten hold just over 7.5%. The sequenced sample was PBMCs. The origin of the receptors is a man in his fifties or sixties with head and neck cancer. CDR3s include the opening cysteine and the closing phenylalanine or tryptophan. Fields, in order: J gene, CDR3 length, V gene, clone size, D gene, CDR3 DNA, CDR3 protein. A D gene is named only where the DNA matches it firmly. Size is omitted from some rows. Given values are once, few, many or a class for expanded clones.

TRBJ2-2	16	TRBV10-3	-	-	TGTGCCATCAGTGACGTCGGGGGTGCAGGCACCGGGGAGCTGTTTTTT	CAISDVGGAGTGELFF
TRBJ2-3	18	TRBV11-2	-	-	TGTGCCAGCAGCCCCTGGGGCATAGTAATCTTATGGGCAGATACGCAGTATTTT	CASSPWGIVILWADTQYF
TRBJ2-7	13	TRBV5-4	-	TRBD1	TGTGCCAGCAACAAACAGGGGGTCTACGAGCAGTACTTC	CASNKQGVYEQYF
TRBJ2-1	14	TRBV2	-	-	TGTGCCAGCAGAGGCCCCGGGGGATACAATGAGCAGTTCTTC	CASRGPGGYNEQFF
TRBJ2-5	19	TRBV9	-	TRBD2	TGTGCCAGCAGCGCCGGACTAGCGGGGGGGCCGAGGTATATCGAGACCCAGTACTTC	CASSAGLAGGPRYIETQYF
TRBJ2-2	14	TRBV19	few	-	TGTGCCAGTCGGGAACACCGCAACACCGGGGAGCTGTTTTTT	CASREHRNTGELFF
TRBJ1-2	14	TRBV5-4	-	-	TGTGCCAGCAGCCCCACAGGATCTGCCTATGGCTACACCTTC	CASSPTGSAYGYTF
TRBJ1-1	15	TRBV11-2	-	-	TGTGCCAGCAGCGCCGTACAGGGCGAGAACACTGAAGCTTTCTTT	CASSAVQGENTEAFF
TRBJ1-1	13	TRBV2	-	TRBD1	TGTGCCAGCAAGGGACAGATGAACACTGAAGCTTTCTTT	CASKGQMNTEAFF
TRBJ1-2	15	TRBV11-2	once	-	TGTGCCAGCAGCCCCCTTACAGCCCCCGAGTATGGCTACACCTTC	CASSPLTAPEYGYTF
TRBJ2-7	15	TRBV11-3	-	TRBD2	TGTGCCAGCAGCTTAGACCCAGGACTAGCGGGGGAGCAGTACTTC	CASSLDPGLAGEQYF
TRBJ2-7	14	TRBV19	-	-	TGTGCCAGTAGTATTTCAAGGACGAGCTACGAGCAGTACTTC	CASSISRTSYEQYF
TRBJ1-1	15	TRBV7-7	once	TRBD1	TGTGCTAGCAGCAGCCTCGACAGGGAGGACACTGAAGCTTTCTTT	CASSSLDREDTEAFF
TRBJ2-1	12	TRBV5-4	-	-	TGTGCCAGCACCAATATCCGGAGTGAGCAGTTCTTC	CASTNIRSEQFF
TRBJ2-5	16	TRBV7-9	-	-	TGTGCCAGCAGGTTAACAGGAGGTGTTCTCCAAGAGACCCAGTACTTC	CASRLTGGVLQETQYF
TRBJ2-7	14	TRBV11-2	once	TRBD1	TGTGCCAGCAGCCCCTGGGACAGGGGGTACGAGCAGTACTTC	CASSPWDRGYEQYF
TRBJ2-3	13	TRBV27	-	-	TGTGCCAGCAAGTTGCCGGGCACAGATACGCAGTATTTT	CASKLPGTDTQYF
TRBJ2-2	17	TRBV6-2/TRBV6-3	-	-	TGTGCCAGCAGCCCTTGGGCAGGGGCCCTGAACACCGGGGAGCTGTTTTTT	CASSPWAGALNTGELFF
TRBJ2-5	14	TRBV6-6	-	-	TGTGCCAGCAGTTACATCGGGGGCGGAGAGACCCAGTACTTC	CASSYIGGGETQYF
TRBJ2-5	17	TRBV7-9	-	TRBD2	TGTGCCAGCAGCCTTGGGACTAGCGGGGAGACGGTAGAGACCCAGTACTTC	CASSLGTSGETVETQYF
TRBJ2-3	16	TRBV9	-	TRBD2	TGTGCCAGCAGCGTAGATCCGGGGGGGGCTTCAGATACGCAGTATTTT	CASSVDPGGASDTQYF